This T cell receptor beta chain was recorded in a study of beta chain features in type 1 diabetes. Study-level findings and limits: Possibly, sequencing cDNA over-represented cells that had high TCR expression levels.

Purity exceeded 98% in all sorted populations. The authors reverse transcribed all of the isolated RNA, so sequencing captured expressed TCRB transcripts. Measured with immunoSEQ multiplex PCR; TCRdb has only the in-frame clones, and not every one. The sample has a few hundred thousand clones, around a quarter seen once. V trimming: 2 bases; J trimming: 1 base; junction bases outside the gene matches: 10. From germline, CDR1 is MNHEY and CDR2 SMNVEV (reference sequence). The CDR3 consists of 17 residues. On this clone itself: Its antigen is as yet unknown.

The sample consisted of central memory CD4+ T cells from blood. The chain links TRBV27 to TRBJ2-7, with 8 bases matching TRBD1. The sequence was obtained from a man aged 25 to 40 in good health. The CDR3 is CASSLGAPRQGSYEQYF. CDR3 DNA sequence: TGTGCCAGCAGTTTAGGGGCCCCGAGACAGGGGTCCTACGAGCAGTACTTC.